The 20 T cell receptor beta chains in this list originate from one sample, sequenced in a study of blood T cell repertoires in COVID-19. The method was immunoSEQ multiplex PCR; TCRdb's version includes in-frame clones alone and lacks a portion of them. The sample records fewer than 25,000 clones, roughly 90% being singletons. What was sequenced was peripheral blood. The receptors come from a human donor with acute or convalescent COVID-19. The donor label of this sample is uncertain.

The V call is TRBV21-1, the J call TRBJ1-2; the D call of TRBD1 is as the table states it, not checked on the DNA. TRBV21-1 constitutes a pseudogene. The CDR3 spans 16 residues. The CDR3, as DNA: TGTGCCAGCAGCGTTCGACAGGGAGGCGGCTCTTATGGCTACACCTTC. It encodes CASSVRQGGGSYGYTF.

Of note for this clone: The junction departs from germline at one end; a sequencing error may be responsible. This chain joins TRBV6-6 and TRBJ2-7; D not certain. This CDR3 contains 12 residues. CDR1 is MNHNY, CDR2 SVGAGI, per germline (reference sequence). The CDR3 coding sequence is TGTACCAGCGCAATGGGCTACTACGAGCAGTACTTC. Translation gives CTSAMGYYEQYF.

The rearrangement joins TRBV3-1 (or the pseudogene TRBV3-2) to TRBJ1-2; D gene unclear. The CDR3 length is 17 residues. Germline CDR1 LGHDT, CDR2 YNNKEL (reference sequence). Trimming left V 0 bases short and J 3 bases short, with 17 bases between. CDR3 region: CASSQDLGGIGDYGYTF. The CDR3 nucleotides read TGTGCCAGCAGCCAAGATCTGGGTGGGATCGGGGACTATGGCTACACCTTC.

The rearrangement joins TRBV19 to TRBJ2-1; 12 bases are a match to TRBD2. CDR1 is LNHDA and CDR2 is SQIVND in the germline V gene (reference sequence). CDR3 length equals 15 residues. J lost 12 bases, V lost 2 bases, and 8 bases had no gene match. The chain's CDR3 is CASSISTSGSSMQFF. The DNA of the CDR3 is TGTGCCAGTAGTATATCGACTAGCGGGAGCTCGATGCAGTTCTTC.

The rearrangement uses TRBV2 and TRBJ2-1; 9 positions match TRBD1. In germline, CDR1 is SNHLY, CDR2 FYNNEI. The junction had 12 bases not matched to a gene; V was cut back by 6 bases and J by 6 bases. The CDR3 runs 16 residues. The DNA of the CDR3 is TGTGCCAGCAGCGAAAGAGTTTGGACAGGGGTCAATGAGCAGTTCTTC. Protein sequence: CASSERVWTGVNEQFF.

V and J are TRBV6-5 and TRBJ2-1; 9 bases are a match to TRBD2. The CDR3 spans 12 residues. The germline V gene encodes CDR1 MNHEY and CDR2 SVGAGI. With 8 bases clipped from V and 9 bases from J, the junction kept 5 bases outside the gene matches. DNA for the CDR3: TGTGCCAGCTTAGCGGGAGCTTTTGAGCAGTTCTTC. This encodes CASLAGAFEQFF.

The J gene is TRBJ2-1, the V gene TRBV2; D unclear. Trimming pared 3 bases from V and 2 bases from J, leaving 14 bases between. The CDR3 loop spans 16 amino acids. Germline lookup yields CDR1 SNHLY and CDR2 FYNNEI. The CDR3 DNA is TGTGCCAGCAGTGACGTCGGTAGCCCACCCTACAATGAGCAGTTCTTC. Encoded protein: CASSDVGSPPYNEQFF.

The chain couples TRBV12-3 or TRBV12-4 to TRBJ2-7, with D unresolved. V lost 5 bases, J lost 3 bases, and 8 bases lay in between. CDR3 length: 12 amino acids. CDR3 sequence (DNA): TGTGCCAGCAGTCCTGACAACTACGAGCAGTACTTC. The encoded protein is CASSPDNYEQYF.

The V call is TRBV5-8, the J call TRBJ2-7; D gene uncertain. Between the trimmed V and J ends, which lost 7 bases and 0 bases, there was a span of 14 bases. From germline, CDR1 is SGHTS and CDR2 YDEGEE. CDR3 length: 14 amino acids. CDR3 nucleotides: TGTGCCAGCCAACCGAGGTCCCGCTCCTACGAGCAGTACTTC. Translation: CASQPRSRSYEQYF.

V usage is TRBV6-5 and J usage is TRBJ1-1, with 8 positions matching TRBD1. The V gene's germline CDR1 is MNHEY and CDR2 SVGAGI. The V segment lost 5 bases and the J segment 4 bases; nucleotides outside the gene matches: 6. The CDR3 runs to 14 residues. The DNA of the CDR3 is TGTGCCAGCAGTCCGAGACAGGGGCGCACTGAAGCTTTCTTT. Amino acids: CASSPRQGRTEAFF.

This chain uses TRBV30 with TRBJ1-4, with TRBD1 matching over 9 bases. The junction had 6 bases not matched to a gene; V was cut back by 3 bases and J by 7 bases. This CDR3 region has 14 residues. CDR1 and CDR2 (germline): GTSNPN, SVGIG (reference sequence). Here the CDR3 reads CAWRPRTGVEKLFF. CDR3 sequence (DNA): TGTGCCTGGAGACCCAGGACAGGGGTTGAAAAACTGTTTTTT.

The V and J genes are TRBV9 and TRBJ1-6, with 7 bases identical to TRBD1. CDR3 length equals 14 residues. CDR1 is SGDLS and CDR2 is YYNGEE in the germline V gene. V shed 2 bases and J 7 bases; nucleotides not matched to a gene: 3. CDR3 nucleotides: TGTGCCAGCAGCGTGGGGACAGACAATTCACCCCTCCACTTT. Residues: CASSVGTDNSPLHF.

The chain links TRBV4-1 to TRBJ1-1, with D perhaps matching TRBD1 (5 bases). Trimming pared 0 bases from V and 6 bases from J, leaving 17 bases between. The CDR3 covers 16 residues. In germline, CDR1 is MGHRA, CDR2 YSYEKL. CDR3 nucleotides: TGCGCCAGCAGCCAAGATATGGCAGGGAGGATCGCTGAAGCTTTCTTT. This translates into CASSQDMAGRIAEAFF.

The J gene is TRBJ2-1, the V gene TRBV3-1 (or the pseudogene TRBV3-2); TRBD2 matches at 9 bases. Germline-derived CDR1 and CDR2 are LGHDT and YNNKEL (reference sequence). The CDR3 consists of 14 residues. V gave up 8 bases and J gave up 9 bases; unmatched junction bases: 11. The CDR3 DNA sequence: TGTGCCAGCTCTCAGGGCGGGGGGGTCATTGAGCAGTTCTTC. As protein: CASSQGGGVIEQFF.

The chain joins TRBV5-4 to TRBJ2-1; TRBD2 might be the D (5 bases). Per germline, CDR1 SGHNT and CDR2 YYREEE (reference sequence). V was cut by 4 bases and J by 6 bases, with 20 bases left in between. CDR3 length: 16 residues. The CDR3 coding sequence is TGTGCCAGCAGCACTGACTACCGACCTGATTTCAATGAGCAGTTCTTC. Protein product: CASSTDYRPDFNEQFF.

This clone appeared a single time. The V gene is TRBV3-1 (or the pseudogene TRBV3-2), the J gene TRBJ2-3, with D perhaps matching TRBD2 (5 bases). Trimming stripped 2 bases from V and 0 bases from J, with 6 bases between. The CDR3 is 14 residues long. CDR1 is LGHDT, CDR2 YNNKEL, per germline (reference sequence). The DNA of the CDR3 is TGTGCCAGCAGCCAAACGGGAAGCACAGATACGCAGTATTTT. As protein: CASSQTGSTDTQYF.

V usage is TRBV21-1 and J usage is TRBJ1-4; the table's D call of TRBD1 was not tested on the DNA. TRBV21-1 is a listed pseudogene. This CDR3 has 12 amino acids. The CDR3 reads CASRTGGKKLFF. CDR3 coding DNA: TGTGCCAGCAGGACAGGGGGGAAAAAACTGTTTTTT.

The rearrangement links TRBV11-3 to TRBJ2-7; 14 bases are a match to TRBD2. This CDR3 contains 15 residues. V shed 4 bases and J 6 bases; nucleotides not matched to a gene: 5. Germline V gives CDR1 SGHNT, CDR2 YENEEA. The CDR3 spells CASSSGLAGDGEQYF. In DNA, the CDR3 is TGTGCCAGCAGCTCGGGACTAGCGGGGGATGGCGAGCAGTACTTC.

The rearrangement joins TRBV5-4 to TRBJ2-7; 9 bases fit TRBD2. CDR1 is SGHNT, CDR2 YYREEE, per germline (reference sequence). V lost 4 bases and J lost 0; bases outside the gene matches: 8. This CDR3 contains 16 residues. CDR3 residues: CASSPNLAGPSYEQYF. CDR3 nucleotides: TGTGCCAGCAGCCCAAATCTAGCGGGACCCTCCTACGAGCAGTACTTC.

V and J are TRBV6-5 and TRBJ2-5, with a tentative D call TRBD2 (5 bases). Trimming removed 7 bases from V and 5 bases from J, with 17 bases in between. Per the germline V gene, CDR1 is MNHEY and CDR2 is SVGAGI. The length of the CDR3 is 14 residues. The CDR3 region is CASTGRLASETQYF. The CDR3 DNA reads TGTGCCAGCACCGGAAGGCTAGCATCGGAGACCCAGTACTTC.